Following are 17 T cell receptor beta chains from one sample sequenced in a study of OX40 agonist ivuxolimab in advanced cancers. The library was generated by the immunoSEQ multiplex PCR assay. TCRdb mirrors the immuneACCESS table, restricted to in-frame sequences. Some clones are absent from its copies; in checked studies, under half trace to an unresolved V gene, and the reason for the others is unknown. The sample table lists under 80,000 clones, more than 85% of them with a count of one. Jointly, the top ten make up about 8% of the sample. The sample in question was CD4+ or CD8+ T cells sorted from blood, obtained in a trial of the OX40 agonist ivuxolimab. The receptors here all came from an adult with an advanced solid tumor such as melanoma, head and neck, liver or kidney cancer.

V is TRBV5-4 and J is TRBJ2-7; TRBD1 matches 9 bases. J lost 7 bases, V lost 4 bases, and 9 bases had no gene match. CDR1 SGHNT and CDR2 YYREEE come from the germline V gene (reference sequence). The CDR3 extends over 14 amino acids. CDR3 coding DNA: TGTGCCAGCAGCCGGACAGGGGCCACCCTGGAGCAGTACTTC. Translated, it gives CASSRTGATLEQYF.

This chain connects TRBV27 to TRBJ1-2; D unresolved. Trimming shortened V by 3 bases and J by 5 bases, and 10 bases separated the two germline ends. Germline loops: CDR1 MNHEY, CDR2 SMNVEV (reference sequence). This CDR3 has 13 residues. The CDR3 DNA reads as TGTGCCAGCAGTTTTCGGGGTGGATATGGCTACACCTTC. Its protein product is CASSFRGGYGYTF.

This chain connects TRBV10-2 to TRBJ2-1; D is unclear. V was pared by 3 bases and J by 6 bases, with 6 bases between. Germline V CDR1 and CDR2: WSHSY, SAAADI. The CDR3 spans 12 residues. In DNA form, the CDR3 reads TGCGCCAGCAGTGAATGGGGCAATGAGCAGTTCTTC. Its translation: CASSEWGNEQFF.

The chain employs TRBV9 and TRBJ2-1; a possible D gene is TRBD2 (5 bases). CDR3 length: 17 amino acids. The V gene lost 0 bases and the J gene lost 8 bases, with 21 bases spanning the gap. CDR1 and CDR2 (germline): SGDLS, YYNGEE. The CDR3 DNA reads TGTGCCAGCAGCGTAGCTGGGCTAGCCCTCTTTGTGGATGAGCAGTTCTTC. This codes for CASSVAGLALFVDEQFF. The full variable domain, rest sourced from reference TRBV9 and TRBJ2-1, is DSGVTQTPKHLITATGQRVTLRCSPRSGDLSVYWYQQSLDQGLQFLIQYYNGEERAKGNILERFSAQQFPDLHSELNLSSLELGDSALYFCASSVAGLALFVDEQFFGPGTRLTVL.

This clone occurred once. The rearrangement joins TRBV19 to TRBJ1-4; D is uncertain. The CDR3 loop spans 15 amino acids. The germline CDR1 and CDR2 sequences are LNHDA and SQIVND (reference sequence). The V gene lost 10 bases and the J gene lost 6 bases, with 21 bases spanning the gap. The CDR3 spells CATTSTGSYHEKLFF. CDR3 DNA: TGTGCCACTACATCCACCGGGTCCTATCATGAAAAACTGTTTTTT.

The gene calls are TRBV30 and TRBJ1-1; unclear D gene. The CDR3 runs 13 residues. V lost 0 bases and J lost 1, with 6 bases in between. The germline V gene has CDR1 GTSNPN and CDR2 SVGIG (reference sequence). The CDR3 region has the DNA TGTGCCTGGAGTGTGGGTCCGAACACTGAAGCTTTCTTT. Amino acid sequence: CAWSVGPNTEAFF.

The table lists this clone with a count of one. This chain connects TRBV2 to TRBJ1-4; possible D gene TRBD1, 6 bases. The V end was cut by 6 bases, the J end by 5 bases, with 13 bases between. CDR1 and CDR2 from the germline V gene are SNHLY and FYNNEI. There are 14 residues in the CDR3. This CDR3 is CASRRGDTNEKLFF. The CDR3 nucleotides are TGTGCCAGCAGGAGAGGGGACACAAATGAAAAACTGTTTTTT.

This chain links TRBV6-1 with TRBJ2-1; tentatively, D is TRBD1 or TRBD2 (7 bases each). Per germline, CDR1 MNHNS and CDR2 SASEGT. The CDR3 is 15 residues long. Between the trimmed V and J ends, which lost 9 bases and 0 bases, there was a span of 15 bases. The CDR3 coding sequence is TGTGCCAGTAGGGAGGGACAGAGCTCCTACAATGAGCAGTTCTTC. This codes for CASREGQSSYNEQFF.

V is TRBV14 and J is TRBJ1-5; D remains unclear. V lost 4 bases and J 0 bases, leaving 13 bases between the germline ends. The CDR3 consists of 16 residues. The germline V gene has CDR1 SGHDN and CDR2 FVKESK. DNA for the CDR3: TGTGCCAGCAGCCTCCGGCCGGGTCTTAGCAATCAGCCCCAGCATTTT. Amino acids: CASSLRPGLSNQPQHF.

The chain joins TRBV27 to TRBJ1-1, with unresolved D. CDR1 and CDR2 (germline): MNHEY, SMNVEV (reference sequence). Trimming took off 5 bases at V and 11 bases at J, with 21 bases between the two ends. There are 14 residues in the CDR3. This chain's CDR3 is CASSPANKVRGAFF. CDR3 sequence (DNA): TGTGCCAGCAGTCCTGCCAATAAAGTCCGAGGGGCTTTCTTT.

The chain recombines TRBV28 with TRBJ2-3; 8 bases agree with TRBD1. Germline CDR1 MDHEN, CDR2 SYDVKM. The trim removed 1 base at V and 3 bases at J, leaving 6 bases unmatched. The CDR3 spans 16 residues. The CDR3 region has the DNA TGTGCCAGCAGTTTATCAGGTCAGGGGGCGACAGATACGCAGTATTTT. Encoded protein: CASSLSGQGATDTQYF.

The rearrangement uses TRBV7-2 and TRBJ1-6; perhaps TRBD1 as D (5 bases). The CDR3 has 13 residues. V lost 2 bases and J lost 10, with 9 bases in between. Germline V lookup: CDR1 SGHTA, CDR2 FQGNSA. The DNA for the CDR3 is TGTGCCAGCAGCTTAAATCGGGACTCACCCCTCCACTTT. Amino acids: CASSLNRDSPLHF. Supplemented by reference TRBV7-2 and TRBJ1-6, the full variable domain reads GAGVSQSPSNKVTEKGKDVELRCDPISGHTALYWYRQSLGQGLEFLIYFQGNSAPDKSGLPSDRFSAERTGGSVSTLTIQRTQQEDSAVYLCASSLNRDSPLHFGNGTRLTVT.

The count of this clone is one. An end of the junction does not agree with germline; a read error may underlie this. Here the CDR3 reads CASSNSGQINQPQHF. The DNA for the CDR3 is TGTGCCAGCAGTAACTCGGGACAGATTAATCAGCCCCAGCATTTT. This sequence joins TRBV6-5 and TRBJ1-5; TRBD1 matches at 7 bases. This CDR3 is 15 amino acids long. CDR1 and CDR2 from the germline V gene are MNHEY and SVGAGI.

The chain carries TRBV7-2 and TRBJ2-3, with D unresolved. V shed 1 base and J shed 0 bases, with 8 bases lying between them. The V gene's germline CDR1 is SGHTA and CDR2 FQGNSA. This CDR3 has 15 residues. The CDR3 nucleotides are TGTGCCAGCAGCTTAGAGGGCAGAAGCACAGATACGCAGTATTTT. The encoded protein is CASSLEGRSTDTQYF.

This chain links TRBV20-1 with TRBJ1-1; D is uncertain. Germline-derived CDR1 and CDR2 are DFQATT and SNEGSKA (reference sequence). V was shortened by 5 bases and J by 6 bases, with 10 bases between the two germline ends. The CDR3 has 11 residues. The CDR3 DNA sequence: TGCAGTGCTTCAGCCTGGGCTGAAGCTTTCTTT. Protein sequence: CSASAWAEAFF.

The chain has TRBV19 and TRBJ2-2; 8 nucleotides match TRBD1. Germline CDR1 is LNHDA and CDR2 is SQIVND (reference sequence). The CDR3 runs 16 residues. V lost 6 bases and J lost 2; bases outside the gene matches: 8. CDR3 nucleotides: TGTGCCAGTAGGACGGGACAGGTGTTCAACACCGGGGAGCTGTTTTTT. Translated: CASRTGQVFNTGELFF.

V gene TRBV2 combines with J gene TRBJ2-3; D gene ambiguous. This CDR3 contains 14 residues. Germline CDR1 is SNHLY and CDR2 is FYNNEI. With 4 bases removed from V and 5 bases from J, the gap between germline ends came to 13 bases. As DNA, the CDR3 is TGTGCCAGCAGTGCTCGGCAGTTGATAGATACGCAGTATTTT. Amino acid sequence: CASSARQLIDTQYF.